These T cell receptor beta chains were read from a single sample in a study of T cells in localized non-small cell lung cancer. Assay used: immunoSEQ multiplex PCR; TCRdb lists only in-frame clones, some missing. In the table there are about 13,000 clones, roughly 30% of which are singletons. The source was lung tumor tissue, collected before any cancer treatment. These receptors originate from a female donor older than 55 with stage I lung adenocarcinoma. CDR3s include the opening cysteine and the closing phenylalanine or tryptophan. D genes are given only for firm matches.

v_gene: TRBV6-8
d_gene: -
CDR3aa: CASSYDPDSVEAFF

v_gene: TRBV7-5
d_gene: -
CDR3aa: CASSFRTVTYEQYF

v_gene: TRBV29-1
d_gene: TRBD1
CDR3aa: CSFQTGVDTEAFF

v_gene: TRBV6-8
d_gene: -
CDR3aa: CASRRPGGTDTQYF

v_gene: TRBV30
d_gene: -
CDR3aa: CAWSGSTPYEQYF

v_gene: TRBV9
d_gene: TRBD1
CDR3aa: CASSDGTGIQETQYF

v_gene: TRBV30
d_gene: -
CDR3aa: CAWSVQRSGELFF

v_gene: TRBV6-8
d_gene: -
CDR3aa: CASSQIMDGGYTF

v_gene: TRBV29-1
d_gene: TRBD2
CDR3aa: CSVEERGALYAQYF

v_gene: TRBV6-8
d_gene: TRBD1
CDR3aa: CASSYHRGNTGELFF

v_gene: TRBV9
d_gene: TRBD2
CDR3aa: CASSVGLAGYNEQFF

v_gene: TRBV19
d_gene: -
CDR3aa: CASSMSDITGELFF

v_gene: TRBV19
d_gene: TRBD1
CDR3aa: CASTLLLGTGGYGYTF

v_gene: TRBV9
d_gene: -
CDR3aa: CASSVALANTIYF

v_gene: TRBV18
d_gene: -
CDR3aa: CASSLPTLSPYNEQFF

v_gene: TRBV15
d_gene: -
CDR3aa: CATSRLDPKERLFF

v_gene: TRBV14
d_gene: -
CDR3aa: CASSQDSFQETQYF

v_gene: TRBV28
d_gene: -
CDR3aa: CASGEITIYEQYF

v_gene: TRBV11-3
d_gene: TRBD1
CDR3aa: CASSLVRTGAYEQYF

v_gene: TRBV9
d_gene: -
CDR3aa: CASSVGGAGTIGYTF

v_gene: TRBV7-5
d_gene: -
CDR3aa: CASSFQRAGETQYF

v_gene: TRBV6-8
d_gene: -
CDR3aa: CASSSYSNQPQHF

v_gene: TRBV10-2
d_gene: TRBD2
CDR3aa: CASSGMAGGQTDTQYF

v_gene: TRBV6-8
d_gene: -
CDR3aa: CAIKAGTNEKLFF

v_gene: TRBV19
d_gene: -
CDR3aa: CASSILRGVWPSNQPQHF

v_gene: TRBV11-3
d_gene: -
CDR3aa: CASSPGQGGLYSDTQYF

v_gene: TRBV18
d_gene: -
CDR3aa: CASSPVSVANTEAFF